The 10 T cell receptor beta chains in this list originate from one sample, sequenced in a study of blood T cells in healthy people across ages. A J-beta primer mix and a sample-barcoded 5' primer were used in a second PCR of about 7 to 12 cycles. In TCRdb, the 5' RACE reads were re-called with MiXCR into one record per CDR3 protein. The repertoire holds roughly 900,000 distinct CDR3 sequences, with 29% as singletons. Specimen: blood. These receptors were obtained from a woman older than 75 in good health.

The chain couples TRBV3-1 to TRBJ2-1, with D perhaps TRBD1 (5 bases). This CDR3 region has 16 residues. The germline V gene has CDR1 LGHDT and CDR2 YNNKEL (reference sequence). The V gene lost 0 bases and the J gene lost 7 bases, with 16 bases spanning the gap. The CDR3 reads CASSQDEGALRNEQFF. The CDR3, as DNA: TGTGCCAGCAGCCAAGATGAAGGGGCACTTCGGAATGAGCAGTTCTTC.

This clonotype was picked up many times. The rearrangement joins TRBV5-1 to TRBJ2-1; D might be TRBD1 (5 bases). Trimming removed 0 bases at V and 8 bases at J, with 6 bases between. The germline V gene encodes CDR1 SGHRS and CDR2 YFSETQ. This CDR3 spans 12 amino acids. The CDR3 DNA is TGCGCCAGCAGCTTGGTCAGGGATGAGCAGTTCTTC. Translating it yields CASSLVRDEQFF.

This clonotype occurred a few times. A much more abundant neighbour one base away suggests this may be a read error. V is TRBV12-3 or TRBV12-4 and J is TRBJ2-7; possibly TRBD2 for D (6 bases). The CDR3 is 15 amino acids. V lost 6 bases to trimming and J lost 10 bases, with 25 bases between them. CDR3 amino acids: CASSPLTSLQEPQYF. The CDR3 nucleotides are TGTGCCAGCAGCCCGCTAACTAGCCTCCAAGAGCCCCAGTACTTC.

In its sample, this clonotype was seen many times. The rearrangement joins TRBV6-5 to TRBJ2-1; D gene uncertain. V was trimmed by 6 bases and J by 6 bases, leaving 9 bases between them. CDR3 length: 12 amino acids. Germline CDR1 reads MNHEY; CDR2 reads SVGAGI. The CDR3 region is CASSHSSNEQFF. CDR3 DNA: TGTGCCAGCAGCCACAGTTCCAATGAGCAGTTCTTC.

This clonotype was recorded at least ten times. The chain is built from TRBV5-1 and TRBJ2-1, with D perhaps TRBD2 (5 bases). CDR3 length equals 14 residues. Germline CDR1 is SGHRS and CDR2 is YFSETQ. V lost 7 bases to trimming and J lost 0 bases, with 11 bases between them. The CDR3 sequence: CASGESSSYNEQFF. The CDR3, as DNA: TGCGCCAGCGGGGAGAGTAGCTCCTACAATGAGCAGTTCTTC.

This clonotype has at least ten counts. This chain links TRBV5-1 with TRBJ2-7; possible D gene TRBD2, 5 bases. This CDR3 region has 14 residues. The V end was cut by 7 bases, the J end by 6 bases, with 20 bases between. CDR1 and CDR2 from the germline V gene are SGHRS and YFSETQ. For the CDR3, the DNA is TGCGCCAGCGCCTCGAACTCCCTCGAGGGCGAGCAGTACTTC. Encoded protein: CASASNSLEGEQYF.

The chain has TRBV11-2 and TRBJ1-2, with a possible D match to TRBD1 (6 bases). V gave up 5 bases and J gave up 4 bases, with 17 bases separating them. The CDR3 extends over 15 amino acids. Germline V lookup: CDR1 SGHAT, CDR2 FQNNGV. The chain's CDR3 is CASSASTGWGYGYTF. The CDR3 region has the DNA TGTGCCAGCAGCGCCAGTACAGGGTGGGGCTATGGCTACACCTTC. The full variable domain, completed using reference TRBV11-2 and TRBJ1-2, is EAGVAQSPRYKIIEKRQSVAFWCNPISGHATLYWYQQILGQGPKLLIQFQNNGVVDDSQLPKDRFSAERLKGVDSTLKIQPAKLEDSAVYLCASSASTGWGYGYTFGSGTRLTVV.

This rearrangement joins TRBV20-1 to TRBJ1-1; 8 bases line up with TRBD1. Germline CDR1 DFQATT, CDR2 SNEGSKA (reference sequence). CDR3 size: 15 residues. The V and J ends lost 1 base and 5 bases, in that order; junction bases with no gene match: 9. In DNA, the CDR3 is TGCAGTGCTAGAGCCAACAGGGGGGGATCGACTGAAGCTTTCTTT. Protein sequence: CSARANRGGSTEAFF.

As for this clonotype: A much larger clone lies one base from this, so it may be a read error. The chain uses TRBV6-5 and TRBJ1-6; 8 nucleotides match TRBD1. The CDR3 is 15 residues long. CDR1 is MNHEY and CDR2 is SVGAGI in the germline V gene. The CDR3 reads CASSYSTGVGSPPHF. The CDR3 DNA is TGTGCCAGCAGTTACTCGACAGGGGTCGGGTCACCCCCCCACTTT.

The sample holds a few counts of this clonotype. The chain couples TRBV20-1 to TRBJ2-7, with TRBD2 matching over 11 bases. With 0 bases clipped from V and 4 bases from J, the junction kept 8 bases outside the gene matches. The germline CDR1 and CDR2 sequences are DFQATT and SNEGSKA (reference sequence). The CDR3 extends over 16 amino acids. CDR3 sequence reads: CSARDLLAGGGYEQYF. CDR3 nucleotides: TGCAGTGCTAGAGATCTCCTAGCGGGGGGAGGGTACGAGCAGTACTTC.